This T cell receptor (beta chain) came from a study of T cell clonality in common variable immunodeficiency (dated by TCRdb to the mid-2010s). Equivalent amounts of genomic DNA from CVID and control samples were used as sequencing input. For every sample, a 60 bp segment covering the rearranged TCRbeta CDR3 region was amplified and then sequenced. The immunoSEQ assay, a bias-corrected multiplex PCR combined with high-throughput sequencing, was used to amplify TCRbeta. On the study's bioinformatics: Every unique nucleotide sequence was considered a clone and was annotated with V, D and J genes, copy number and frequency. Sequences were labeled productive if in frame, and non-productive if out of frame or containing stop codons. Clonality was calculated from Shannon's entropy as previously described. Mean CDR3 Kyte-Doolittle hydropathy was derived from the predicted amino acid sequences of productive clones. Using the R hclust function, scaled V gene usage was clustered hierarchically with Manhattan distance and complete linkage. Sharing of clones by CDR3 amino acid sequence was evaluated through resampling of 12 repertoires per group over 100 rounds. The repertoires were searched for around 65 published EBV-specific and 245 published CMV-specific TCRbeta sequences. A couple of CVID samples that yielded fewer than 10,000 sequences were excluded from the analysis, so approximately 40 CVID repertoires were retained. TCRdb carries this immuneACCESS record with in-frame sequences only. Its versions omit some clonotypes, under half of them owing to an unresolved V gene in the studies checked, with the rest unexplained. The D gene and trimming were derived from the DNA, and the V and J assignments and clone size from that table. The sample comprises about 59,000 clones, and every one was counted more than once. Together, the top ten hold around 0.8% of the sample.

Measured from the cysteine to the phenylalanine, the CDR3 is 14 residues long. Part of the CDR3 DNA is given, 33 bases translated from base 1. At the junction V is shortened by 3 bases and J by 4 bases; bases outside the gene matches: 6. The germline V gene (reference sequence) sets CDR1 to DFQATT and CDR2 to SNEGSKA. A word on this clone: Its antigen is currently not known. The sequence runs out 3 residues before the end of the CDR3; the remainder is reconstructed from the germline J gene.

Beyond this particular receptor, the publication reports: Patient heterogeneity within the CVID cohort put limits on correlating repertoire features with clinical complications. Fewer TCRbeta clones were shared among CVID subjects than among healthy controls (p < 0.0001). Compared with healthy controls, CVID subjects showed increased TCRbeta clonality (t-test p = 0.018), a feature most characteristic of about a third of subjects. Even though DNA input was the same, control samples had an average of around 75,000 unique sequences each, compared with 30,000 to 40,000 in CVID samples. Fewer deletions and N-nucleotide insertions were reportedly observed in CVID TCRbeta sequences, and highly modified clones with 13 or more V deletions were reportedly absent from CVID TCRbeta sequences. The authors noted that sequencing repertoires of T cell subpopulations would be needed to clarify what caused the increased clonality in CVID.

Most of the CVID patients and most of the healthy controls were of Caucasian heritage. Heparinized peripheral whole blood samples of roughly 5 to 9 ml were obtained from each donor. Genomic DNA from adults with common variable immune deficiency (CVID) and from healthy adult controls was used to sequence TCRbeta CDR3 repertoires. The control group was made up of approximately 22 healthy adult volunteers (10 male and 12 female) whose ages ranged from roughly 23 to 70 years, with a mean age of approximately 35. To isolate peripheral blood mononuclear cells, diluted blood was subjected to density centrifugation over Hypaque 1077 or Ficoll-Paque. Unsorted mononuclear cells served as the source of genomic DNA, which was extracted either by Qiagen column purification or by a centrifugation-based method.

This clonotype was sampled from a person aged 18 to 70 in good health. The sample comprised peripheral blood mononuclear cells. The rearrangement joined TRBV20-1 to TRBJ2-7; 10 middle bases align to TRBD2. The covered CDR3 bases are TGCAGTGCTAGTATCAGCGGGAGGGGATACGAG. Its protein is CSASISGRGYE. The CDR3 reads in full as CSASISGRGYEQYF.